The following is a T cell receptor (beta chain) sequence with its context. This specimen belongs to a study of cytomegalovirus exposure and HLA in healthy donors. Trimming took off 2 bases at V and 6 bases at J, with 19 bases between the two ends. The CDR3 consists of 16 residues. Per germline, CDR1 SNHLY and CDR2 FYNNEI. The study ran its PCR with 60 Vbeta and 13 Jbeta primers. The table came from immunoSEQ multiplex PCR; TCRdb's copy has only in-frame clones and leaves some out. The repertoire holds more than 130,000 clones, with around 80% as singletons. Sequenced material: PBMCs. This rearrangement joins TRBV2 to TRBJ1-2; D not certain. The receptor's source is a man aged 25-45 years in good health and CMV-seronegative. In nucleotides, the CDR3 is TGTGCCAGCAGTGAATTTGGGGAGGTAGGGTCGGATGGCTACACCTTC. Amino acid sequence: CASSEFGEVGSDGYTF. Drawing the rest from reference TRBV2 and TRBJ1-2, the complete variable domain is EPEVTQTPSHQVTQMGQEVILRCVPISNHLYFYWYRQILGQKVEFLVSFYNNEISEKSEIFDDQFSVERPDGSNFTLKIRSTKLEDSAMYFCASSEFGEVGSDGYTFGSGTRLTVV.